The 27 T cell receptor beta chains listed next were all sequenced from one sample in a study of CD8+ T cells in alopecia areata. Extracted RNA was reverse transcribed, and the resulting cDNA served as sequencing template. The assay was immunoSEQ multiplex PCR, and TCRdb's table has in-frame clones only and misses some. The table records fewer than 250,000 clones, 50% to 60% of them present only once. Source: CD4+ T cells sorted from blood, taken at week 0. The source is a human donor with alopecia areata.

This CDR3 reads CASSPSGAGYGYTF. As DNA, the CDR3 is TGTGCCAGCAGTCCCTCCGGGGCGGGCTATGGCTACACCTTC. The rearrangement joins TRBV6-5 to TRBJ1-2; D possibly corresponds to TRBD1 (5 bases). V was pared by 5 bases and J by 4 bases, with 14 bases between. There are 14 residues in the CDR3. Germline assignment: CDR1 MNHEY and CDR2 SVGAGI.

The chain couples TRBV7-9 to TRBJ1-1; 8 bases fit TRBD1. Per the germline V gene, CDR1 is SEHNR and CDR2 is FQNEAQ (reference sequence). V trimming: 5 bases; J trimming: 4 bases; junction bases outside the gene matches: 12. This CDR3 is built from 16 residues. CDR3 sequence (DNA): TGTGCCAGCAGCATACTCACCGTCGACAGGGGCACTGAAGCTTTCTTT. Translation gives CASSILTVDRGTEAFF.

CDR3 sequence: CASSSAGANVLTF. For the CDR3, the DNA is TGTGCCAGCAGCTCCGCTGGGGCCAACGTCCTGACTTTC. This chain joins TRBV7-9 and TRBJ2-6, with D hard to call. The CDR3 consists of 13 residues. The germline V gene has CDR1 SEHNR and CDR2 FQNEAQ (reference sequence). V lost 4 bases and J lost 2, with 3 bases in between.

This clone came up a few times. This chain connects TRBV18 to TRBJ2-6, with a tentative D call TRBD2 (6 bases). The CDR3 length is 17 residues. The V end was cut by 6 bases, the J end by 4 bases, with 19 bases between. From germline, CDR1 is KGHSH and CDR2 LQKENI. CDR3 nucleotides: TGTGCCAGCTCGCCGGGACTCGGAGACGGCGGGGCCAACGTCCTGACTTTC. It specifies CASSPGLGDGGANVLTF. Full variable domain (rest looked up from reference TRBV18 and TRBJ2-6): NAGVMQNPRHLVRRRGQEARLRCSPMKGHSHVYWYRQLPEEGLKFMVYLQKENIIDESGMPKERFSAEFPKEGPSILRIQQVVRGDSAAYFCASSPGLGDGGANVLTFGAGSRLTVL.

The chain is built from TRBV7-9 and TRBJ2-7, with D perhaps TRBD1 or TRBD2 (5 bases each). Germline CDR1 is SEHNR and CDR2 is FQNEAQ (reference sequence). V was pared by 4 bases and J by 7 bases, with 20 bases between. CDR3 length: 15 amino acids. DNA of the CDR3: TGTGCCAGCAGCTCCTCCGGATCGGGGCCCGGGGAGCAGTACTTC. This translates into CASSSSGSGPGEQYF.

This chain joins TRBV30 and TRBJ1-1; D unclear. The CDR3 is 13 amino acids. Germline V lookup: CDR1 GTSNPN, CDR2 SVGIG (reference sequence). Trimming took off 0 bases at V and 7 bases at J, with 12 bases between the two ends. The DNA for the CDR3 is TGTGCCTGGAGTGTAGTACAGCTAAGTGAAGCTTTCTTT. It encodes CAWSVVQLSEAFF.

This clone has just a few counts. The rearrangement uses TRBV5-1 and TRBJ1-1; D is ambiguous. The length of the CDR3 is 13 residues. Between the trimmed V and J ends, which lost 0 bases and 2 bases, there was a span of 5 bases. From germline, CDR1 is SGHRS and CDR2 YFSETQ. CDR3 sequence reads: CASSLVSNTEAFF. DNA of the CDR3: TGCGCCAGCAGCTTGGTGTCCAACACTGAAGCTTTCTTT.

In this sample, this clone turned up a few times. This chain joins TRBV27 and TRBJ1-2, with TRBD1 identical over 7 bases. The CDR3 has 15 amino acids. Germline trimming cut 6 bases from V and 8 bases from J; bases unmatched to any gene: 15. The germline CDR1 and CDR2 sequences are MNHEY and SMNVEV (reference sequence). The CDR3 nucleotides are TGTGCCAGCAGATCCACGGGACAGAGACTAACAGGCTACACCTTC. Protein product: CASRSTGQRLTGYTF.

The rearrangement uses TRBV29-1 and TRBJ1-1, with D perhaps TRBD1 (6 bases). This CDR3 has 13 residues. V lost 5 bases and J lost 2, with 12 bases in between. The germline CDR1 and CDR2 sequences are SQVTM and ANQGSEA. CDR3 sequence (DNA): TGCAGCGTTCGCCGGGACACCAACACTGAAGCTTTCTTT. It translates to CSVRRDTNTEAFF. Combining the CDR3 with reference TRBV29-1 and TRBJ1-1 gives the whole variable domain SAVISQKPSRDICQRGTSLTIQCQVDSQVTMMFWYRQQPGQSLTLIATANQGSEATYESGFVIDKFPISRPNLTFSTLTVSNMSPEDSSIYLCSVRRDTNTEAFFGQGTRLTVV.

V gene TRBV4-1 combines with J gene TRBJ2-7, with TRBD2 matching over 9 bases. The CDR3 runs to 18 residues. J lost 0 bases, V lost 2 bases, and 11 bases had no gene match. Germline CDR1 and CDR2: MGHRA and YSYEKL. CDR3 region: CASSQRRTSVLSSYEQYF. The CDR3 DNA is TGCGCCAGCAGCCAACGCCGGACTAGCGTCTTAAGCTCCTACGAGCAGTACTTC.

The V and J genes are TRBV2 and TRBJ2-7; 7 nucleotides line up with TRBD1. Germline V lookup: CDR1 SNHLY, CDR2 FYNNEI. V dropped 5 bases and J dropped 0; count of bases not matched to a gene: 4. The CDR3 is made up of 14 amino acids. The CDR3 region is CASSRAGGSYEQYF. DNA of the CDR3: TGTGCCAGCAGTAGGGCAGGGGGCTCCTACGAGCAGTACTTC.

The chain couples TRBV6-1 to TRBJ1-6; D is unclear. CDR1 and CDR2 from the germline V gene are MNHNS and SASEGT. The CDR3 has 14 residues. Trimming stripped 5 bases from V and 8 bases from J, with 13 bases between. This chain's CDR3 is CASSRGFRDSPLHF. The DNA of the CDR3 is TGTGCCAGCAGTAGAGGTTTTCGCGATTCACCCCTCCACTTT.

The chain is built from TRBV15 and TRBJ1-2; D ambiguous. The CDR3 is 13 amino acids. V was cut by 1 base and J by 4 bases, with 7 bases left in between. Germline loops: CDR1 LNHNV, CDR2 YYDKDF (reference sequence). The CDR3 nucleotides are TGTGCCACCAGCAGAGGCGGCCGCTATGGCTACACCTTC. Protein sequence: CATSRGGRYGYTF.

Only one count was recorded for this clone. The rearrangement joins TRBV28 to TRBJ2-7; unclear D gene. This CDR3 is 12 amino acids long. V was pared by 3 bases and J by 1 base, with 4 bases between. Looked up from germline, CDR1 is MDHEN and CDR2 is SYDVKM. CDR3 region: CASSLRSYEQYF. Written as DNA, the CDR3 is TGTGCCAGCAGTTTGCGGTCCTACGAGCAGTACTTC.

The rearrangement links TRBV10-1 to TRBJ2-1; D is possibly TRBD2 (6 bases). V was trimmed by 2 bases and J by 6 bases, leaving 11 bases between them. The CDR3 loop spans 14 amino acids. Germline V gene lookup returns CDR1 WNHNN and CDR2 SYGVQD (reference sequence). The CDR3 loop is CASSEVGGANEQFF. The CDR3 bases are TGCGCCAGCAGTGAGGTCGGAGGGGCCAATGAGCAGTTCTTC.

The V and J genes are TRBV7-2 and TRBJ2-7, with a possible D match to TRBD1 (5 bases). Between the trimmed V and J ends, which lost 3 bases and 1 base, there was a span of 10 bases. The CDR3 spans 14 residues. Germline-derived CDR1 and CDR2 are SGHTA and FQGNSA. In DNA form, the CDR3 reads TGTGCCAGCAGCTTCAGGGTTTTTTCCTACGAGCAGTACTTC. This sequence encodes CASSFRVFSYEQYF.

V is TRBV7-2 and J is TRBJ1-2, with D possibly being TRBD1 (5 bases). The CDR3 length is 14 residues. Trimming removed 3 bases at V and 7 bases at J, with 15 bases between. CDR1 and CDR2 from the germline V gene are SGHTA and FQGNSA. The CDR3 sequence is CASSLSLYGAGYTF. The CDR3 DNA is TGTGCCAGCAGCTTGAGCTTGTATGGGGCTGGCTACACCTTC.

The chain carries TRBV7-9 and TRBJ1-2; 9 bases line up with TRBD1. The J segment lost 4 bases and the V segment lost 6 bases, leaving 6 bases of the junction unmatched. Germline CDR1 is SEHNR and CDR2 is FQNEAQ (reference sequence). The CDR3 covers 14 residues. CDR3 protein: CASRSGQGIYGYTF. The DNA of the CDR3 is TGTGCCAGCAGGTCCGGACAGGGGATCTATGGCTACACCTTC.

The V and J genes are TRBV4-1 and TRBJ1-6; 7 nucleotides match TRBD1. Germline V gene data show CDR1 as MGHRA and CDR2 as YSYEKL. J was trimmed by 9 bases and V by 1 base; bases with no gene match: 6. The CDR3 is 15 amino acids. This chain's CDR3 is CASSQVDREASPLHF. CDR3 nucleotides: TGCGCCAGCAGCCAAGTAGACAGGGAGGCTTCACCCCTCCACTTT.

There are a few counts of this clone. CDR3: CASSAREAADTQYF. As DNA, the CDR3 is TGTGCCAGCAGCGCCAGGGAGGCGGCAGATACGCAGTATTTT. The chain joins TRBV25-1 to TRBJ2-3; perhaps TRBD2 as D (6 bases). Germline V gives CDR1 MGHDK, CDR2 SYGVNS. This CDR3 spans 14 amino acids. Deletions cut 6 bases from V and 4 bases from J, with 14 bases between.

This clone was counted only a few times. The chain links TRBV29-1 to TRBJ1-1; tentative D call: TRBD1 (6 bases). This CDR3 region has 13 residues. The germline gives CDR1 SQVTM, CDR2 ANQGSEA. The ends were cut back, 7 bases at V and 0 bases at J, with 12 bases in the middle. The CDR3 DNA follows: TGCAGCGCTGGACAGCGTTTGAACACTGAAGCTTTCTTT. Translation gives CSAGQRLNTEAFF.

This clone was observed a few times. Within the sample, other DNA sequences also encode this same CDR3. This chain uses TRBV2 with TRBJ2-2, with D possibly TRBD2 on 6 matching bases. Germline CDR1 SNHLY, CDR2 FYNNEI. V lost 1 base to trimming and J lost 4 bases, with 7 bases between them. CDR3 size: 14 residues. CDR3 sequence: CASSEGRVTGELFF. The CDR3 DNA reads TGTGCCAGCAGTGAAGGGAGGGTCACCGGGGAGCTGTTTTTT.

The V call is TRBV9, the J call TRBJ2-7; 9 bases line up with TRBD2. The germline V gene encodes CDR1 SGDLS and CDR2 YYNGEE. CDR3 length: 15 residues. J lost 3 bases, V lost 0 bases, and 4 bases had no gene match. CDR3 sequence (DNA): TGTGCCAGCAGCGTAGAAATAGCGGGGGTCTACGAGCAGTACTTC. Amino acids: CASSVEIAGVYEQYF.

The gene calls are TRBV27 and TRBJ2-3; TRBD1 matches at 7 bases. Germline V gene lookup returns CDR1 MNHEY and CDR2 SMNVEV (reference sequence). This CDR3 is built from 14 residues. The trim removed 7 bases at V and 7 bases at J, leaving 11 bases unmatched. The CDR3 sequence: CASKIEGGPYTQYF. The CDR3 DNA reads as TGTGCCAGCAAGATCGAAGGGGGCCCATATACGCAGTATTTT.

V gene TRBV19 combines with J gene TRBJ1-1, with D maybe TRBD1 (5 bases). CDR3 length: 13 residues. Germline CDR1 LNHDA, CDR2 SQIVND (reference sequence). The ends were cut back, 6 bases at V and 5 bases at J, with 13 bases in the middle. CDR3: CASRRPQGTEAFF. CDR3 nucleotides: TGTGCCAGTAGACGTCCCCAGGGAACTGAAGCTTTCTTT.

The gene calls are TRBV7-2 and TRBJ2-5; weak D call: TRBD2 (5 bases). In germline, CDR1 is SGHTA, CDR2 FQGNSA. Between the trimmed V and J ends, which lost 7 bases and 7 bases, there was a span of 22 bases. This CDR3 is 15 amino acids long. CDR3 in DNA: TGTGCCAGCACCCTATATAGGGAAAGCGCGGGGACCCAGTACTTC. Translated: CASTLYRESAGTQYF.

V usage is TRBV18 and J usage is TRBJ2-3; no definite D call. The CDR3 is 15 amino acids. Germline CDR1 KGHSH, CDR2 LQKENI. Trimming took 3 bases from V and 3 from J, leaving 13 bases between them. The CDR3 region is CASSPIETATDTQYF. CDR3 bases: TGTGCCAGCTCACCGATTGAGACGGCGACAGATACGCAGTATTTT.